Given below is one TCR beta chain in context. No antigen is known for it. TCRdb's copy holds only in-frame clones and misses some; the assay was immunoSEQ multiplex PCR. The table records 800,000 or so clones, about 96% of them present only once. The source of the sample is a study of shared clonotypes between healthy human individuals. Study in general: Sampling drew on donors who were a couple of women and three men aged 18 to 49.

The CDR3 extends over 15 amino acids. The V end was cut by 0 bases, the J end by 1 base, with 10 bases between. Germline CDR1 is SGDLS and CDR2 is YYNGEE. General study findings and limits: Non-shared clonotypes were found to have lower generation probabilities than the clonotypes that were shared by all four of the sorted-subset donors.

CD45RO negativity and positive selection for CCR7 defined naive CD8 cells, a population that excluded terminally differentiated effector memory CD45RA+ cells. The source of this sequence is a man aged 25 to 40 in good health. The sample taken for sequencing was naive CD8+ T cells sorted from blood. The V call is TRBV9, the J call TRBJ2-5; D remains unclear. The CDR3 here is CASSVGVTAQETQYF. The CDR3 nucleotides read TGTGCCAGCAGCGTAGGGGTCACGGCCCAAGAGACCCAGTACTTC.